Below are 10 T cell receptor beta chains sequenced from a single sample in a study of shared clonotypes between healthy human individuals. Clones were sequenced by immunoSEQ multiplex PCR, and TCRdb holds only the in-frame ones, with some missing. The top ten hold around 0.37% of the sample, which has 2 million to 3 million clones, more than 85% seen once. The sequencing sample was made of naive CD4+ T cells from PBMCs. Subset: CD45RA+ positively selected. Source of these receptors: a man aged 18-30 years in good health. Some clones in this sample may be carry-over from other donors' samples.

The CDR3 protein is CASQAGGSSSYNEQFF. The DNA of the CDR3 is TGTGCCTCTCAAGCGGGAGGCTCGAGCTCCTACAATGAGCAGTTCTTC. The chain joins TRBV30 to TRBJ2-1, with 9 positions matching TRBD2. This CDR3 comprises 16 residues. J gave up 0 bases and V 7 bases, and 10 bases lay outside the gene matches. The germline V gene encodes CDR1 GTSNPN and CDR2 SVGIG (reference sequence). Together with reference TRBV30 and TRBJ2-1, the CDR3 gives the full variable domain: SQTIHQWPATLVQPVGSPLSLECTVEGTSNPNLYWYRQAAGRGLQLLFYSVGIGQISSEVPQNLSASRPQDRQFILSSKKLLLSDSGFYLCASQAGGSSSYNEQFFGPGTRLTVL.

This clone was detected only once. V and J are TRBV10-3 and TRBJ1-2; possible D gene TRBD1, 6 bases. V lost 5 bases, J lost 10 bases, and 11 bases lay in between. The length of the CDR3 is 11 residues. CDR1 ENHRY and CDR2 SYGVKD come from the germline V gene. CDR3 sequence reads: CAISPGGAYTF. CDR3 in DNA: TGTGCCATCAGTCCTGGGGGGGCCTACACCTTC.

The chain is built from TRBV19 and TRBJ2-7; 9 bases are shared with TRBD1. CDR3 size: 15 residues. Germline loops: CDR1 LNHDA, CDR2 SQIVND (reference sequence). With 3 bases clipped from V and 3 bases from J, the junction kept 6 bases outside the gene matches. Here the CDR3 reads CASSMSRQGDYEQYF. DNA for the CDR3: TGTGCCAGTAGTATGTCGAGACAGGGGGACTACGAGCAGTACTTC.

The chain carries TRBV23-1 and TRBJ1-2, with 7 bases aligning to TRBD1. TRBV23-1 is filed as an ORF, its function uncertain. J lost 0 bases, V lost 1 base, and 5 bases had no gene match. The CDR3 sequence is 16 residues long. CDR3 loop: CASSQYTTGTNYGYTF. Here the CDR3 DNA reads TGCGCCAGCAGTCAATACACGACAGGGACTAACTATGGCTACACCTTC.

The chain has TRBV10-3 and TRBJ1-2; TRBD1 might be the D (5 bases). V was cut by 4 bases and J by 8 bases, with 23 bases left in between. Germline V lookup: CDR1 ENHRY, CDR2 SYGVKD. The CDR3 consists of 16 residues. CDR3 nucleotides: TGTGCCATCAGTGGTTGGGCCGAGTCGGGGCCCGGGGGCTACACCTTC. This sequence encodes CAISGWAESGPGGYTF.

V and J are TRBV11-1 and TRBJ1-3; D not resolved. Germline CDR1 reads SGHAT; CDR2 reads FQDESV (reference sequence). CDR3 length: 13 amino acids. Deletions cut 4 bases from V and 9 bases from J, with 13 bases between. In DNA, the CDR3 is TGTGCCAGCAGCTCCGGTCTGAGAGGCACCATATATTTT. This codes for CASSSGLRGTIYF.

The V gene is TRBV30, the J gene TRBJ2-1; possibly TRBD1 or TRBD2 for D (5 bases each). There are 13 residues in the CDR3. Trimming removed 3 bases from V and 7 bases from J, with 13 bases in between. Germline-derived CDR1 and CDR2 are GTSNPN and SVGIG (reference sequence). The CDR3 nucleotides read TGTGCCTGGAGGTGGGACGTTAGGAATGAGCAGTTCTTC. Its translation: CAWRWDVRNEQFF.

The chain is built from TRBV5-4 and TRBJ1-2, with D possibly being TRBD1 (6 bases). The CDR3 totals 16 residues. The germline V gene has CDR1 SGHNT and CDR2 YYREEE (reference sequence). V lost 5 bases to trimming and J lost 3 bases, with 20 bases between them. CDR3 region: CASRGPQDSEYYGYTF. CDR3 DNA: TGTGCCAGCAGGGGGCCGCAGGACAGCGAGTACTATGGCTACACCTTC.

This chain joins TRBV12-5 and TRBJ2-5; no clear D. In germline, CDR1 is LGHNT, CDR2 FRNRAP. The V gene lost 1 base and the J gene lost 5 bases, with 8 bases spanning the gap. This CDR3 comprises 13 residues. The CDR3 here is CASGLDWYETQYF. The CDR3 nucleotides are TGTGCTAGTGGTTTGGACTGGTACGAGACCCAGTACTTC. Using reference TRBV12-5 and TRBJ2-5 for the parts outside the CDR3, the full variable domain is DARVTQTPRHKVTEMGQEVTMRCQPILGHNTVFWYRQTMMQGLELLAYFRNRAPLDDSGMPKDRFSAEMPDATLATLKIQPSEPRDSAVYFCASGLDWYETQYFGPGTRLLVL.

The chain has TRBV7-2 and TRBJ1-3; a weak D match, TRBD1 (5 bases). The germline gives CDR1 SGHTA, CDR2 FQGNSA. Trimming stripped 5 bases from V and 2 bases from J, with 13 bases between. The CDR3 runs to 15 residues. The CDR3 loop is CASSVNRIAGNTIYF. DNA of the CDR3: TGTGCCAGCAGCGTAAACAGGATAGCTGGAAACACCATATATTTT.